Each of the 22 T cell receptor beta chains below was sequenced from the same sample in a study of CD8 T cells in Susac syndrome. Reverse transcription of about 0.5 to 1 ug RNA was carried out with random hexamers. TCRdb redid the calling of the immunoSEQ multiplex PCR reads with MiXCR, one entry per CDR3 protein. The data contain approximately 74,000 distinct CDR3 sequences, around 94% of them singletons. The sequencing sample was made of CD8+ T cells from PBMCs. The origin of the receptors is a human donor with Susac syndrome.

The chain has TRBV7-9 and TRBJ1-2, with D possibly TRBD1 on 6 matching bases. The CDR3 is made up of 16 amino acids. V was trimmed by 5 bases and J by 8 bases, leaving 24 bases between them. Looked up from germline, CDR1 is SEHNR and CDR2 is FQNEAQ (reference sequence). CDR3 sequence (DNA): TGTGCCAGCAGCCGCCAACCAGGGGAGACACAGGACGGCTACACCTTC. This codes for CASSRQPGETQDGYTF.

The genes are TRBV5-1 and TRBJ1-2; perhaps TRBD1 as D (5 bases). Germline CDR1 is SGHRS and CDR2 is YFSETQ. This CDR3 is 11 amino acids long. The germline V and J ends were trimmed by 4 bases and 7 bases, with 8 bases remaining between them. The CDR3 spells CASSPGGGYTF. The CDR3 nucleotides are TGCGCCAGCAGCCCGGGGGGTGGCTACACCTTC.

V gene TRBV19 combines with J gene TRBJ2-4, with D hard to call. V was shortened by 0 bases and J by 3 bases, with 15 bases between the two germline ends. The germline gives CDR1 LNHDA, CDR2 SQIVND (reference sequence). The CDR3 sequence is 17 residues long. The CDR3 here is CASSIDLELGGKNIQYF. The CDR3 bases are TGTGCCAGTAGTATAGATCTGGAGTTAGGCGGCAAAAACATTCAGTACTTC.

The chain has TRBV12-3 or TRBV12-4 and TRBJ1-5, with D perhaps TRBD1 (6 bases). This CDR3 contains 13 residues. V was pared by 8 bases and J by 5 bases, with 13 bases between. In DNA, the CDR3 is TGTGCCAGCGCTTGGGGGGCCTATCAGCCCCAGCATTTT. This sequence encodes CASAWGAYQPQHF.

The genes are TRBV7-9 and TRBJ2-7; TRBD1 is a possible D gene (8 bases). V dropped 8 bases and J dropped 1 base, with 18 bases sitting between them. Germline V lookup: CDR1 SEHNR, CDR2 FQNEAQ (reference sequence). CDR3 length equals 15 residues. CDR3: CASGGGTGGSYEQYF. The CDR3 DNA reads TGTGCCAGCGGGGGAGGGACAGGTGGGTCCTACGAGCAGTACTTC.

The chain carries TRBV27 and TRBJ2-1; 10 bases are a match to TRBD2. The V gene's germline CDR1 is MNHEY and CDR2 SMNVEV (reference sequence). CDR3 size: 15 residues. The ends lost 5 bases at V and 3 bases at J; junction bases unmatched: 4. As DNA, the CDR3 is TGTGCCAGCAGTCCTCTAGCGGGGGACTACAATGAGCAGTTCTTC. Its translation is CASSPLAGDYNEQFF.

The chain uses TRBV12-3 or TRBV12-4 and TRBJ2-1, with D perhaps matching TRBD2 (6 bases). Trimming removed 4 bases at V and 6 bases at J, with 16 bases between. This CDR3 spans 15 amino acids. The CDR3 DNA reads TGTGCCAGCAGTTCCTCCGGCGGGACGGCCAATGAGCAGTTCTTC. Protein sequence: CASSSSGGTANEQFF.

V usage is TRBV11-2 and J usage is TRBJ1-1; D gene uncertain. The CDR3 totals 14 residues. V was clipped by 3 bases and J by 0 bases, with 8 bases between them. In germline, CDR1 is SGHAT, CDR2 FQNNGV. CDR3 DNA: TGTGCCAGCAGCTTGGGGAGGGTGAACACTGAAGCTTTCTTT. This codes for CASSLGRVNTEAFF.

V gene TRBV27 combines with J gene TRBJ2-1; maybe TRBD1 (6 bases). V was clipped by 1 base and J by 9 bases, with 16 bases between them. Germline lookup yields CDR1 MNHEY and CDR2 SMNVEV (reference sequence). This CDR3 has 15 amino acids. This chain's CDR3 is CASSLYGDGGGEQFF. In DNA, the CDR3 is TGTGCCAGCAGTTTATATGGAGATGGGGGCGGTGAGCAGTTCTTC.

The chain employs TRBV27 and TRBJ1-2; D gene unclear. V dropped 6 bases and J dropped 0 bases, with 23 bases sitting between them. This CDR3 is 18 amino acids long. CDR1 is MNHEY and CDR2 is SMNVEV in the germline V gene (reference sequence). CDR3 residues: CASSPRETAKLANYGYTF. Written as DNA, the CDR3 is TGTGCCAGCAGCCCCCGGGAAACAGCTAAATTAGCTAACTATGGCTACACCTTC.

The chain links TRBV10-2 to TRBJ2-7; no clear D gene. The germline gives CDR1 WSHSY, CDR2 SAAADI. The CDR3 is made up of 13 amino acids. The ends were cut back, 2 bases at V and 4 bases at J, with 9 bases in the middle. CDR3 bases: TGCGCCAGCAGTGAGCCGGATTCATACGAGCAGTACTTC. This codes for CASSEPDSYEQYF.

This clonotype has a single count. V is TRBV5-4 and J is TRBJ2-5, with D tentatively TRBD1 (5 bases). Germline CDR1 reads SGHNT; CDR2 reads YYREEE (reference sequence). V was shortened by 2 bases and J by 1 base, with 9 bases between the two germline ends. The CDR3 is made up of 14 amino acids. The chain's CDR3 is CASSLGAFQETQYF. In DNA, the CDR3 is TGTGCCAGCAGCTTAGGGGCATTCCAAGAGACCCAGTACTTC.

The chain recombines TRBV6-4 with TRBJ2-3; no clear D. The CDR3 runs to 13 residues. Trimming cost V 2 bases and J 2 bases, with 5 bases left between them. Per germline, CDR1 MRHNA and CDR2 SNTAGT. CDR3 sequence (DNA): TGTGCCAGCAGTGACGGAGACACAGATACGCAGTATTTT. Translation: CASSDGDTDTQYF.

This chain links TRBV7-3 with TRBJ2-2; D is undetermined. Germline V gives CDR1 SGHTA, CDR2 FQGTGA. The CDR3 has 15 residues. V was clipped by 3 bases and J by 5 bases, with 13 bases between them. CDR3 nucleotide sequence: TGTGCCAGCAGCTTGACAAATGGCCAAACCGGGGAGCTGTTTTTT. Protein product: CASSLTNGQTGELFF. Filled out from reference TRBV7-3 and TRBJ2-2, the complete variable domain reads GAGVSQTPSNKVTEKGKYVELRCDPISGHTALYWYRQSLGQGPEFLIYFQGTGAADDSGLPNDRFFAVRPEGSVSTLKIQRTERGDSAVYLCASSLTNGQTGELFFGEGSRLTVL.

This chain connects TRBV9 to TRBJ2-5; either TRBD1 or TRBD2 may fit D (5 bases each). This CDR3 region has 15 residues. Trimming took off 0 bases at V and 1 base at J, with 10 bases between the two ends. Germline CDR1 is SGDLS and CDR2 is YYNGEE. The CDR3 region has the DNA TGTGCCAGCAGCGTAGACGGGGACCTCCAAGAGACCCAGTACTTC. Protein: CASSVDGDLQETQYF.

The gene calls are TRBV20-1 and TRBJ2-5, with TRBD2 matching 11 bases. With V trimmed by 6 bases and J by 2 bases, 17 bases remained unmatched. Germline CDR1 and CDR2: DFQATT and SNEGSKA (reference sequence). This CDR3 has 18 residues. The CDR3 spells CSAQIGGVGLAEQETQYF. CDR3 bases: TGCAGTGCCCAGATAGGGGGAGTGGGACTAGCGGAACAAGAGACCCAGTACTTC.

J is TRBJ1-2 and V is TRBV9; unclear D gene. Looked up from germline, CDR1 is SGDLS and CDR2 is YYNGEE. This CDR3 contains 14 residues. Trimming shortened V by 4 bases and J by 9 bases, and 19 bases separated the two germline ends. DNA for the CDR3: TGTGCCAGCAGCCCCCCGGTGTTGGGAAGGCGCTACACCTTC. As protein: CASSPPVLGRRYTF.

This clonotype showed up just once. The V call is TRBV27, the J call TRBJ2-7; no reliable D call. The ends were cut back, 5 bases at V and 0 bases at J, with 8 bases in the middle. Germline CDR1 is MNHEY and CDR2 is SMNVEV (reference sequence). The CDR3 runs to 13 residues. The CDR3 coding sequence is TGTGCCAGCAGTCCGACTTACTCCTACGAGCAGTACTTC. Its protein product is CASSPTYSYEQYF.

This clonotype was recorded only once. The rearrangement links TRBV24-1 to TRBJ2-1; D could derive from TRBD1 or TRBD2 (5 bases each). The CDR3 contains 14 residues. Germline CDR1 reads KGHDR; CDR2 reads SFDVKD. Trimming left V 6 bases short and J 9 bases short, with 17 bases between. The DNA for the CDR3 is TGTGCCACCAGTACATCGGGATATAGGGGTGAGCAGTTCTTC. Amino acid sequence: CATSTSGYRGEQFF.

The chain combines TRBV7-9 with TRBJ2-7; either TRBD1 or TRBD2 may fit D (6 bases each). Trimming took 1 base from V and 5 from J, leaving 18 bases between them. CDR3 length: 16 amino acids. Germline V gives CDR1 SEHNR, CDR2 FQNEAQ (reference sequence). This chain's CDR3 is CASSLVSGAQPNEQYF. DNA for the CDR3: TGTGCCAGCAGCTTAGTGTCGGGGGCGCAGCCGAACGAGCAGTACTTC.

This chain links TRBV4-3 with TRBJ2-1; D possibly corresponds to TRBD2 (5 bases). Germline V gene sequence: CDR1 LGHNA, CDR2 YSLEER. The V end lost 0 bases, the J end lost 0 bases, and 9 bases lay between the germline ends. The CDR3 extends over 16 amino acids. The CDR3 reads CASSQESGSSYNEQFF. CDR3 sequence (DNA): TGCGCCAGCAGCCAAGAAAGCGGAAGCTCCTACAATGAGCAGTTCTTC.

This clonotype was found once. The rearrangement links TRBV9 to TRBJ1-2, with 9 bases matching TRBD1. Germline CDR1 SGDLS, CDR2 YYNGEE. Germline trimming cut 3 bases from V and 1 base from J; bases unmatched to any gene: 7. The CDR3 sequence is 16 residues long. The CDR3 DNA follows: TGTGCCAGCAGCGAGTGGGGGACAGGGAATAACTATGGCTACACCTTC. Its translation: CASSEWGTGNNYGYTF. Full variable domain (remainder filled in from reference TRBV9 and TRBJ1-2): DSGVTQTPKHLITATGQRVTLRCSPRSGDLSVYWYQQSLDQGLQFLIQYYNGEERAKGNILERFSAQQFPDLHSELNLSSLELGDSALYFCASSEWGTGNNYGYTFGSGTRLTVV.